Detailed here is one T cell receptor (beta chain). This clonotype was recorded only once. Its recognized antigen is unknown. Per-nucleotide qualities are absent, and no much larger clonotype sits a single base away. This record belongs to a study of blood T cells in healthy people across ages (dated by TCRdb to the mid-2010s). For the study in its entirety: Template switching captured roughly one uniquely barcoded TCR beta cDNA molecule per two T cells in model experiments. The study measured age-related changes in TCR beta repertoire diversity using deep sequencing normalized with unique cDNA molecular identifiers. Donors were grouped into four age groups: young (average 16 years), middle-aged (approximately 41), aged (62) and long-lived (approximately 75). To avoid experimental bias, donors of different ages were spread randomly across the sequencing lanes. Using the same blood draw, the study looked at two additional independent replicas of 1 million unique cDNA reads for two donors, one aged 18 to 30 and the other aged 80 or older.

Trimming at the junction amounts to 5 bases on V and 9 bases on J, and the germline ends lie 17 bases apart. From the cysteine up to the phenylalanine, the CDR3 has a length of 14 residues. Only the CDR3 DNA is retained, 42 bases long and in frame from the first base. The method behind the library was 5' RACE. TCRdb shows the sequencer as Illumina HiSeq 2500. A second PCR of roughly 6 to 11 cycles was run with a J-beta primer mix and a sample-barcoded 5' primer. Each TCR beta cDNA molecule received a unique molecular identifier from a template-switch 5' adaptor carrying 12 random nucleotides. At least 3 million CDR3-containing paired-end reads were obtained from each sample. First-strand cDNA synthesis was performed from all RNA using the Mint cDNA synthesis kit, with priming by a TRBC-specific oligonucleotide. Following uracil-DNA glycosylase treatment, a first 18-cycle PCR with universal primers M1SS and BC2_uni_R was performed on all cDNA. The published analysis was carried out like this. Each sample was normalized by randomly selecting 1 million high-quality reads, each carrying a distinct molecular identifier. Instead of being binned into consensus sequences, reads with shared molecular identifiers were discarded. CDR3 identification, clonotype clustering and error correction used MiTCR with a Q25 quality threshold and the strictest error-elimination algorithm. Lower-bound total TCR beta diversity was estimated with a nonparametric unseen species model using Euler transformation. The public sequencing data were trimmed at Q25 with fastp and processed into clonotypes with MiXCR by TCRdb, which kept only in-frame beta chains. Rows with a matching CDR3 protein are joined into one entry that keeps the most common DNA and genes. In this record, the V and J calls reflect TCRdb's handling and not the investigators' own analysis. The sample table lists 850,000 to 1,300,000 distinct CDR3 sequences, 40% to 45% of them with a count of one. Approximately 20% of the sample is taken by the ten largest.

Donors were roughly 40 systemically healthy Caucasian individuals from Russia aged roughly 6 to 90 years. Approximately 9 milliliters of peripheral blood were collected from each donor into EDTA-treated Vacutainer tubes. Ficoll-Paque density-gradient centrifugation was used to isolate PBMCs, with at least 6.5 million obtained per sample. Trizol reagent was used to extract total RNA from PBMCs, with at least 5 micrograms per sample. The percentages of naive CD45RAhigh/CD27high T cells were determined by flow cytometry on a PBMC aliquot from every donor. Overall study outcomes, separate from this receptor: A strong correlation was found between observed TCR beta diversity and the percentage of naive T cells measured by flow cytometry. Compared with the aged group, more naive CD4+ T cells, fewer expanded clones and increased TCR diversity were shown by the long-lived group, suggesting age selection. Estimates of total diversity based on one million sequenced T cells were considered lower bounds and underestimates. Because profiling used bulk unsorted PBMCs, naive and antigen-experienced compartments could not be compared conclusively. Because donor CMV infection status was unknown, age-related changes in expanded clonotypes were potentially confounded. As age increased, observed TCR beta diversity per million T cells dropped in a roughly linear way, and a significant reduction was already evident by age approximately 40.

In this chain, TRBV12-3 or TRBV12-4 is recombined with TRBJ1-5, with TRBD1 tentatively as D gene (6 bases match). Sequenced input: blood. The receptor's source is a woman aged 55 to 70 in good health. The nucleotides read TGTGCCAGCAGTCTACGGGACATATCTCTGCCCCAGCATTTT. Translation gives CASSLRDISLPQHF.